This TCR beta chain was captured by sequencing in a study of shared clonotypes between healthy human individuals. The CDR3 length is 12 residues. Germline assignment: CDR1 SGHTA and CDR2 FQGNSA. V was shortened by 2 bases and J by 6 bases, with 5 bases between the two germline ends. Measured with immunoSEQ multiplex PCR; TCRdb has only the in-frame clones, and not every one. The data hold around 2,000,000 clones, with 85% to 95% observed a single time. The sample comprised naive CD4+ T cells sorted from blood. Subset specified: CD45RA+ positively selected. The clonotype originates from a man younger than 35 in good health. V is TRBV7-2 and J is TRBJ2-1; D remains ambiguous. CDR3 nucleotides: TGTGCCAGCAGCTTACTGAGCAATGAGCAGTTCTTC. Encoded protein: CASSLLSNEQFF. Variable domain in full (rest from reference TRBV7-2 and TRBJ2-1): GAGVSQSPSNKVTEKGKDVELRCDPISGHTALYWYRQSLGQGLEFLIYFQGNSAPDKSGLPSDRFSAERTGGSVSTLTIQRTQQEDSAVYLCASSLLSNEQFFGPGTRLTVL.